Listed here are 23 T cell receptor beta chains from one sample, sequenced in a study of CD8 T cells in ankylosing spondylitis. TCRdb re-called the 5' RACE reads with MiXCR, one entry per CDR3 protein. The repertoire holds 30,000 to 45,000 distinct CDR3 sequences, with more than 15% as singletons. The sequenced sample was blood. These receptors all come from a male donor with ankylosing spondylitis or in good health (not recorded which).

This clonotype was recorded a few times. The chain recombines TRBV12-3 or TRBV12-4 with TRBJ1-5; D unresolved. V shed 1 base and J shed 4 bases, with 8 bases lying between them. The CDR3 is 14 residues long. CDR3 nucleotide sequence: TGTGCCAGCAGTTTAGGAACAGCAAATCAGCCCCAGCATTTT. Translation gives CASSLGTANQPQHF.

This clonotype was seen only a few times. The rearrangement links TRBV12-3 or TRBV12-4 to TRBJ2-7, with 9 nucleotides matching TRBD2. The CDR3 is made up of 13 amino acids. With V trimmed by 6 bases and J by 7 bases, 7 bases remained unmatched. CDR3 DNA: TGTGCCAGCAGCCTCGGACTAGCGAAAGAGCAGTACTTC. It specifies CASSLGLAKEQYF.

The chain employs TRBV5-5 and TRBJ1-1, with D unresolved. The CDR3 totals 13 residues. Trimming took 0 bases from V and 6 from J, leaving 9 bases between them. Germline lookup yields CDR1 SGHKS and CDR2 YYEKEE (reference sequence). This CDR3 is CASSLGLASEAFF. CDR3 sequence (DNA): TGTGCCAGCAGCTTGGGCCTGGCGTCTGAAGCTTTCTTT.

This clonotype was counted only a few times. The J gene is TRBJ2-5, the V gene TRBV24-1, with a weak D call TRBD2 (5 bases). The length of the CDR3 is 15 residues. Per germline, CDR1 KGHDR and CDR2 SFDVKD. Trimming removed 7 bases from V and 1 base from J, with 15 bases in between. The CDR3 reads CATSLTGTTQETQYF. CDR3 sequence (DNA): TGTGCCACCAGCTTGACGGGAACAACCCAAGAGACCCAGTACTTC.

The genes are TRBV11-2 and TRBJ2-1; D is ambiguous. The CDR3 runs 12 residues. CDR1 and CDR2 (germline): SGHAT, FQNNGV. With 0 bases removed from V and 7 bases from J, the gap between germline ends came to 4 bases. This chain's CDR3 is CASSLDWNEQFF. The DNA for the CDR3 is TGTGCCAGCAGCTTAGATTGGAATGAGCAGTTCTTC.

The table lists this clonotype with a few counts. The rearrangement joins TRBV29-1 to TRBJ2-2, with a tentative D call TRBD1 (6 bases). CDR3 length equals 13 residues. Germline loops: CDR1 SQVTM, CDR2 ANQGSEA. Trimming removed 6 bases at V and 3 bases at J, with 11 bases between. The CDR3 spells CSVRQGYTGELFF. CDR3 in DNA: TGCAGCGTACGTCAGGGGTACACCGGGGAGCTGTTTTTT.

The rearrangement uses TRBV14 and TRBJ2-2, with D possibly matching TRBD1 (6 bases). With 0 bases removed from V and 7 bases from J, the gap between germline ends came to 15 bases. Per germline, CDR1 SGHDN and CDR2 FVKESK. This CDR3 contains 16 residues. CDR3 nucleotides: TGTGCCAGCAGCCAAGATATGGGGGCCCCGGTCGGGGAGCTGTTTTTT. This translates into CASSQDMGAPVGELFF.

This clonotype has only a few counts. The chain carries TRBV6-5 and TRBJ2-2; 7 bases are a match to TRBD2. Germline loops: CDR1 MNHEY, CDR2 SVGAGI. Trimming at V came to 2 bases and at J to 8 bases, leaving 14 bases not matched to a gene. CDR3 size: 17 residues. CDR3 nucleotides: TGTGCCAGCAGTTACGCTAGCGGACTCCGGGTTTCGGGGGAGCTGTTTTTT. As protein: CASSYASGLRVSGELFF.

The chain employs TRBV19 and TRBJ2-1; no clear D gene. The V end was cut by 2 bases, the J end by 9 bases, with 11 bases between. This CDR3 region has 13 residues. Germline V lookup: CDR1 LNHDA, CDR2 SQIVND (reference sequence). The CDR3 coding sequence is TGTGCCAGTAGTATAAGGTCGAGCATTGAGCAGTTCTTC. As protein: CASSIRSSIEQFF.

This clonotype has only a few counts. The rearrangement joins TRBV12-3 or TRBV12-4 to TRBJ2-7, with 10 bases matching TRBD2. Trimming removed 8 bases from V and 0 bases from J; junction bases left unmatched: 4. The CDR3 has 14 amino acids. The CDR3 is CASGSSGSSYEQYF. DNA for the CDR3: TGTGCCAGCGGCTCTAGCGGGAGCTCCTACGAGCAGTACTTC.

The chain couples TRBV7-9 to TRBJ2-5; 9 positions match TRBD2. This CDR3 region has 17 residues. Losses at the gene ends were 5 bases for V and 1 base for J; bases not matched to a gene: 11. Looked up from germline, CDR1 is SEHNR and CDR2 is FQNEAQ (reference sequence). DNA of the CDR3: TGTGCCAGCAGCCCCCCTCCAGCGGGAGGATTCCAAGAGACCCAGTACTTC. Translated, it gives CASSPPPAGGFQETQYF.

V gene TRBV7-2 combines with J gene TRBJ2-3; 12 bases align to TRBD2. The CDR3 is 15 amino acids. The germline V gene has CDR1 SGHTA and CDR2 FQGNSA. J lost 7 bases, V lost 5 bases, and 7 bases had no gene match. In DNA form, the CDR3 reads TGTGCCAGCAGCCCGACTAGCGGGAGTAGTTATACGCAGTATTTT. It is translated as CASSPTSGSSYTQYF. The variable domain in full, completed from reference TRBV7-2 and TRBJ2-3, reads GAGVSQSPSNKVTEKGKDVELRCDPISGHTALYWYRQSLGQGLEFLIYFQGNSAPDKSGLPSDRFSAERTGGSVSTLTIQRTQQEDSAVYLCASSPTSGSSYTQYFGPGTRLTVL.

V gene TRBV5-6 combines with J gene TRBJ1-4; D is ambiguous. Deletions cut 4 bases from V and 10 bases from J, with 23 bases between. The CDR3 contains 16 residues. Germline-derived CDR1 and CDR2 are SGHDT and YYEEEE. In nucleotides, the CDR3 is TGTGCCAGCAGCCTTTACTGGACGGAAGGGTCGGTAAAACTGTTTTTT. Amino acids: CASSLYWTEGSVKLFF.

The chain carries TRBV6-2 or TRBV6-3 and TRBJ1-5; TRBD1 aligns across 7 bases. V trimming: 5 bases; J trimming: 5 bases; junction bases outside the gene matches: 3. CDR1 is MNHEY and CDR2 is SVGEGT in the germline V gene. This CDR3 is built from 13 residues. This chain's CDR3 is CASSAGGYQPQHF. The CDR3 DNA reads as TGTGCCAGCAGTGCAGGGGGGTATCAGCCCCAGCATTTT.

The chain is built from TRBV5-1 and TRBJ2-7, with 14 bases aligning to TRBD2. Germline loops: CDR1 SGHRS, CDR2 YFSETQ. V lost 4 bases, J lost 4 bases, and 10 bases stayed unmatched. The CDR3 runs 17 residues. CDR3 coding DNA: TGCGCCAGCAGCCCAGGACTAGCGGGAGGTTTCAGGTACGAGCAGTACTTC. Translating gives CASSPGLAGGFRYEQYF. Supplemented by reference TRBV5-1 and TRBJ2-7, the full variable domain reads KAGVTQTPRYLIKTRGQQVTLSCSPISGHRSVSWYQQTPGQGLQFLFEYFSETQRNKGNFPGRFSGRQFSNSRSEMNVSTLELGDSALYLCASSPGLAGGFRYEQYFGPGTRLTVT.

CDR3 region: CSGGTGRDNEQFF. The DNA of the CDR3 is TGCAGCGGTGGGACAGGGAGGGACAATGAGCAGTTCTTC. V and J are TRBV29-1 and TRBJ2-1, with 9 bases lining up with TRBD1. This CDR3 has 13 amino acids. Trimming took 7 bases from V and 5 from J; bases not matched to a gene: 6. The germline CDR1 and CDR2 sequences are SQVTM and ANQGSEA.

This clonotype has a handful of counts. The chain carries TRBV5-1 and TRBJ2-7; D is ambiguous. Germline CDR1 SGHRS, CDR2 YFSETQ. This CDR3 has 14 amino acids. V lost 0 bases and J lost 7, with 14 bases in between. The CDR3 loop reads CASSLDAILREQYF. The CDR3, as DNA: TGCGCCAGCAGCTTGGATGCTATCTTGAGGGAGCAGTACTTC.

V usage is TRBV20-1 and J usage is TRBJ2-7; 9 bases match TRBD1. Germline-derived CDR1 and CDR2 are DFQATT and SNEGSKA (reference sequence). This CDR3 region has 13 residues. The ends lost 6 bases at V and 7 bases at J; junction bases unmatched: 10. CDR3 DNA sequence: TGCAGTGCCACGGGACAGGGTGCTAGGGAGCAGTACTTC. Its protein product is CSATGQGAREQYF.

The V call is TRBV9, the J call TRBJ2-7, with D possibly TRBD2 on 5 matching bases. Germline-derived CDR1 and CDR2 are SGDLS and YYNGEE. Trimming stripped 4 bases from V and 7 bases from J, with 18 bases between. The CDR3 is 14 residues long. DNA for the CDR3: TGTGCCAGCAGCTCTCCTGTCAGTGGGGAGGAGCAGTACTTC. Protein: CASSSPVSGEEQYF.

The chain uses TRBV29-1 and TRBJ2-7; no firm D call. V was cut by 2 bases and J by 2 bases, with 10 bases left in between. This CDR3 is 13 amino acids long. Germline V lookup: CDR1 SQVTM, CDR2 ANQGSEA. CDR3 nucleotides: TGCAGCGTTGAAATGTCGTTTACCTACGAGCAGTACTTC. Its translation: CSVEMSFTYEQYF.

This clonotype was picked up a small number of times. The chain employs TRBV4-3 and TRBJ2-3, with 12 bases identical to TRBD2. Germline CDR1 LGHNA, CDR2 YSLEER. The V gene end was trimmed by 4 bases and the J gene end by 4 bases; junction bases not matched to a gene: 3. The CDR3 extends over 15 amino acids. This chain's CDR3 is CASSPSGRGSDTQYF. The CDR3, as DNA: TGCGCCAGCAGCCCTAGCGGGAGGGGATCAGATACGCAGTATTTT.

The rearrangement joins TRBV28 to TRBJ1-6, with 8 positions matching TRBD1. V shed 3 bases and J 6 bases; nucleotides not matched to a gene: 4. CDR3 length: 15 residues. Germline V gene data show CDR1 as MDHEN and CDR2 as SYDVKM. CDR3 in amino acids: CASSLGDRSNSPLHF. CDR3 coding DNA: TGTGCCAGCAGTTTGGGGGACAGGAGTAATTCACCCCTCCACTTT.

The CDR3 here is CASSLATGGADTQYF. The CDR3 nucleotides read TGCGCCAGCAGCTTGGCCACAGGGGGTGCAGATACGCAGTATTTT. V is TRBV5-1 and J is TRBJ2-3; 8 bases fit TRBD1. Germline loops: CDR1 SGHRS, CDR2 YFSETQ. CDR3 length equals 15 residues. Trimming removed 0 bases from V and 4 bases from J; junction bases left unmatched: 4.